The present entry profiles one T cell receptor beta chain with its context. The data derive from a study of cytomegalovirus exposure and HLA in healthy donors. Donors consisted of healthy bone marrow donors. A multiplex PCR was run with 60 Vbeta primers and 13 Jbeta primers. The method was immunoSEQ multiplex PCR; TCRdb's version includes in-frame clones alone and lacks a portion of them. The sample totals some 150,000 clones. V was trimmed by 1 base and J by 8 bases, leaving 14 bases between them. CDR3 length: 15 residues. The germline CDR1 and CDR2 sequences are SEHNR and FQNEAQ (reference sequence).

The TCR comes from a man in his forties in good health and CMV-seronegative. The chain couples TRBV7-9 to TRBJ1-4; D unresolved. Sequenced material: PBMCs. The CDR3 here is CASSLDQGREEKLFF. The DNA of the CDR3 is TGTGCCAGCAGCTTAGATCAAGGGAGGGAGGAAAAACTGTTTTTT.